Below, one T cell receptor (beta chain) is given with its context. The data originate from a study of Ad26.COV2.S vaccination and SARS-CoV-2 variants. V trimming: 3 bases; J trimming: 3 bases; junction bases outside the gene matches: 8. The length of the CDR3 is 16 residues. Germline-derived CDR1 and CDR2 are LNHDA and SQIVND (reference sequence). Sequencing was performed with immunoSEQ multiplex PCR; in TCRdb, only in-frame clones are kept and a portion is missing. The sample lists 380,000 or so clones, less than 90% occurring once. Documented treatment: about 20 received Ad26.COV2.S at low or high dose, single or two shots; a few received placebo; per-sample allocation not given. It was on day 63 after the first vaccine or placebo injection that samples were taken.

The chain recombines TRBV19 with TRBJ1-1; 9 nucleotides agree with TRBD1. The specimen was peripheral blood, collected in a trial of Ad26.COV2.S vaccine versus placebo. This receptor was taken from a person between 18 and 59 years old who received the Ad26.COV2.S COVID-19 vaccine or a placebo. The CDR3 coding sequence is TGTGCCAGTAGTATCCGCCCCGACAGGGGGGACACTGAAGCTTTCTTT. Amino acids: CASSIRPDRGDTEAFF.